Below, one T cell receptor (beta chain) is given with its context. Its matching antigen is unknown. Isolation of CD4+ and CD8+ T cells from PBMCs was achieved by sorting. The CDR3 is made up of 14 amino acids. Per the germline V gene, CDR1 is SSHAT and CDR2 is FNYEAQ (reference sequence). V was cut by 5 bases and J by 4 bases, with 11 bases left in between. The data belong to a study of CD8+ T cells in alopecia areata. Findings and caveats of the study: Clonality exceeded that of normal scalp in lesional scalp, most notably in alopecia totalis/universalis.

In each case, RNA was isolated and then reverse transcribed into cDNA as the sequencing template. Some clones are missing from TCRdb's copy, which holds only in-frame ones; the method was immunoSEQ multiplex PCR. The sample lists approximately 150,000 clones, about three fifths occurring once. Input material: CD4+ T cells sorted from blood. This receptor was identified in a human donor in good health. The chain uses TRBV7-7 and TRBJ2-2; D call uncertain. The CDR3 sequence: CASSADTITGELFF. In DNA, the CDR3 is TGTGCCAGCAGCGCCGACACAATCACCGGGGAGCTGTTTTTT.